This T cell receptor (beta chain) is from a study of tissue T cells after allogeneic stem cell transplantation. Survey-depth TCRbeta CDR3 sequencing reported V/J genes and productive frequencies. Generated by immunoSEQ multiplex PCR, the TCRdb table keeps only in-frame clones and is missing some. The data contain around 1,600 clones, 85% of them singletons. Germline V lookup: CDR1 MGHRA, CDR2 YSYEKL. Trimming took 3 bases from V and 1 from J, leaving 10 bases between them. The CDR3 consists of 14 residues. This clone has only one observation. The rearrangement joins TRBV4-1 to TRBJ2-7, with D unclear. The TCR was taken from a male patient at least 60 years old with steroid-refractory graft-versus-host disease after an allogeneic stem cell transplant. Some T cells may originate from the graft donor. Material: liver tissue, obtained at autopsy. This CDR3 is CASSHGIESYEQYF. CDR3 DNA: TGCGCCAGCAGCCACGGAATAGAATCCTACGAGCAGTACTTC.